This T cell receptor beta chain derives from a study of blood T cell repertoires in COVID-19. As for the study in general: COVID-19 samples collected from the United States, Italy and Spain covered acute and convalescent phases.

Looked up from germline, CDR1 is MNHEY and CDR2 is SVGAGI. The V and J ends lost 6 bases and 0 bases respectively, with 8 bases between them. The CDR3 totals 13 residues. Original analysis: By means of reference gene primer amplification, nucleated cell counts were estimated. The data were produced by immunoSEQ multiplex PCR, yet TCRdb's version contains in-frame clones alone and is incomplete. The V and J calls and clone size are taken from that table; D and trimming were inferred from the DNA. The table lists over 45,000 clones, about 86% of them singletons. Source material: peripheral blood. This chain uses TRBV6-5 with TRBJ1-1, with D tentatively TRBD1 (5 bases). This receptor was taken from a woman of 80 years or more with acute or convalescent COVID-19. CDR3 in amino acids: CASRTALNTEAFF. CDR3 bases: TGTGCCAGCAGGACAGCCCTGAACACTGAAGCTTTCTTT.